The rows below give T cell receptor beta chains drawn from one sample of a study of shared clonotypes between healthy human individuals. Using immunoSEQ multiplex PCR, the repertoire was profiled, and TCRdb retains in-frame clones only, with some absent. Seen here are about 680,000 clones, around 92% observed once, and the top ten hold 24%. Specimen: naive CD8+ T cells sorted from blood. The origin of the receptors is a man younger than 40 in good health. Each CDR3 is given with its conserved first and last residue. The D gene is left open where the match is weak. The listing skips clone size in some rows; elsewhere it reads once, few, many or a size class.

clone_size	d_call	v_call	j_call	cdr3_nt	cdr3_aa
-	TRBD2	TRBV11-2	TRBJ2-1	TGTGCCAGCAGCTGGGGACTAGCGGAATACAATGAGCAGTTCTTC	CASSWGLAEYNEQFF
once	TRBD2	TRBV9	TRBJ2-3	TGTGCCAGCAGCGTGGCGGGAGCTGGAGATACGCAGTATTTT	CASSVAGAGDTQYF
-	-	TRBV7-9	TRBJ2-4	TGTGCCAGCAGCCCCTCGCTAGGGGTTGAAGATTTAGACATTCAGTACTTC	CASSPSLGVEDLDIQYF
-	TRBD1	TRBV10-3	TRBJ1-4	TGTGCCATCAGTGACCTCGGACAGGGAAGGGAAAAACTGTTTTTT	CAISDLGQGREKLFF
-	-	TRBV29-1	TRBJ2-1	TGCAGCGTTGAGCCCCTGGGGGTCGAAAGCGGTGAGCAGTTCTTC	CSVEPLGVESGEQFF
-	-	TRBV5-4	TRBJ2-5	TGTGCCAGCAGCTTCGCAGCGGAAGAGACCCAGTACTTC	CASSFAAEETQYF
-	TRBD2	TRBV29-1	TRBJ2-1	TGCAGCGTTGAAGAAAGAGAGCGGGAAGACAATGAGCAGTTCTTC	CSVEEREREDNEQFF
-	-	TRBV7-9	TRBJ1-1	TGTGCCAGCAGCAACACCCTGGGGGGGCGGAGTGGCGACACTGAAGCTTTCTTT	CASSNTLGGRSGDTEAFF
-	TRBD1	TRBV7-9	TRBJ2-7	TGTGCCAGCAGCTTAGTACCAACAGGGGATGGTAAGTCCTACGAGCAGTACTTC	CASSLVPTGDGKSYEQYF
-	TRBD1	TRBV29-1	TRBJ1-5	TGCAGCGTTGCAGGGGGCGAAGGCAATCAGCCCCAGCATTTT	CSVAGGEGNQPQHF
-	TRBD2	TRBV28	TRBJ2-3	TGTGCCAGCCTCTCGGAGGGACTAGCGACAGATACGCAGTATTTT	CASLSEGLATDTQYF
-	-	TRBV19	TRBJ2-1	TGTGCCAGTAGTATAGGTAAGGTACCTGAGCAGTTCTTC	CASSIGKVPEQFF
few	-	TRBV7-3	TRBJ2-1	TGTGCCAGCAGCCCCCCGGGGGAAAATGAGCAGTTCTTC	CASSPPGENEQFF
-	-	TRBV2	TRBJ2-7	TGTGCCAGCAGTGAAGGCGCGGGGTTCCTCGAGCAGTACTTC	CASSEGAGFLEQYF
-	-	TRBV5-4	TRBJ2-7	TGTGCCAGCAGCCACCGGGAAAACTACAAGCAGTACTTC	CASSHRENYKQYF
-	TRBD1	TRBV30	TRBJ1-5	TGTGCCTGGAGTTCCCTACAGGGGACCAATCAGCCCCAGCATTTT	CAWSSLQGTNQPQHF
-	-	TRBV19	TRBJ1-1	TGTGCCAGTAGTGTGGGGGGCTCGTACACTGAAGCTTTCTTT	CASSVGGSYTEAFF
-	TRBD2	TRBV5-1	TRBJ2-7	TGCGCCAGCAGCGTGGGACTAGCGGGCGAAAGGTACGAGCAGTACTTC	CASSVGLAGERYEQYF
once	TRBD1	TRBV7-9	TRBJ2-3	TGTGCCAGCAGCTTAGAAGGGGGCAGTCTTACCACAGATACGCAGTATTTT	CASSLEGGSLTTDTQYF
-	-	TRBV9	TRBJ1-1	TGTGCCAGCAGCGTGACCGGGACACAGAACACTGAAGCTTTCTTT	CASSVTGTQNTEAFF
-	-	TRBV6-1	TRBJ2-5	TGTGCCAACGGCCTAGAGGACCAAGAGACCCAGTACTTC	CANGLEDQETQYF
-	-	TRBV5-4	TRBJ2-2	TGTGCCAGCAGCTTCAAAGGGGAGAGCGGGGAGCTGTTTTTT	CASSFKGESGELFF
-	-	TRBV27	TRBJ1-5	TGTGCCAGCAGTTACCGGGGATCCAGCAATCAGCCCCAGCATTTT	CASSYRGSSNQPQHF
-	TRBD1	TRBV18	TRBJ2-3	TGTGCCAGCTCACGCGCCGGGACAGGGTCAGATACGCAGTATTTT	CASSRAGTGSDTQYF
-	-	TRBV9	TRBJ2-6	TGTGCCAGCAGCCCCCATATAACAGGGAGCTCTGGGGCCAACGTCCTGACTTTC	CASSPHITGSSGANVLTF
-	TRBD2	TRBV5-1	TRBJ2-3	TGCGCCAGCAGCTTGATTGGCAGCGGGGGCACAGATACGCAGTATTTT	CASSLIGSGGTDTQYF
-	-	TRBV7-9	TRBJ2-3	TGTGCCAGCAGCTCCTTTGGACAAGAAAGGGCCACAGATACGCAGTATTTT	CASSSFGQERATDTQYF
-	-	TRBV27	TRBJ2-1	TGTGCCAGCAGTTGGGGGGATATAAATGAGCAGTTCTTC	CASSWGDINEQFF
-	-	TRBV19	TRBJ2-1	TGTGCCAGTAGGACCTACAATGAGCAGTTCTTC	CASRTYNEQFF
-	TRBD2	TRBV7-8	TRBJ2-7	TGTGCCAGCAGCTTAGCGTTGGGACTAGCGGGCTCCTACGAGCAGTACTTC	CASSLALGLAGSYEQYF
-	TRBD1	TRBV9	TRBJ1-2	TGTGCCAGCAGCACCACAGACAGGGATGGCTACACCTTC	CASSTTDRDGYTF
-	-	TRBV19	TRBJ2-3	TGTGCCAGTAGTATAGACCCCGGGGGTAGCGGATTCGGCAGCACAGATACGCAGTATTTT	CASSIDPGGSGFGSTDTQYF
few	-	TRBV2	TRBJ1-2	TGTGCCAGCAGTGCAAATGCAGGCCACTCTATCTATGGCTACACCTTC	CASSANAGHSIYGYTF
-	-	TRBV5-6	TRBJ2-7	TGTGCCAGCAGCCCCCCGCGAGGGCTCTTCCGAGAGCAGTACTTC	CASSPPRGLFREQYF
-	TRBD2	TRBV19	TRBJ2-5	TGTGCCAGTAGTATAGCCTTGGGACTAGCGGGAGCGGAGACCCAGTACTTC	CASSIALGLAGAETQYF
-	-	TRBV7-8	TRBJ2-7	TGTGCCAGCAGCTCCCCTGATATTCCCTACGAGCAGTACTTC	CASSSPDIPYEQYF
-	TRBD1	TRBV7-9	TRBJ2-5	TGTGCCAGCAGCTCAGGGGGCGAGGAGACCCAGTACTTC	CASSSGGEETQYF
few	TRBD2	TRBV2	TRBJ2-1	TGTGCCAGCAGGAGAAATAGCACTAGCGGGCGGTACAATGAGCAGTTCTTC	CASRRNSTSGRYNEQFF
once	TRBD1	TRBV6-5	TRBJ2-7	TGTGCCAGCAGTTACCACGGGGGACAGGCTCAGGCGCAGTACTTC	CASSYHGGQAQAQYF
once	-	TRBV28	TRBJ1-2	TGTGCCAGCAGTTTATCGGGGTTCCATGGCTACACCTTC	CASSLSGFHGYTF
-	-	TRBV27	TRBJ2-3	TGTGCCAGCAGTTTATGGGCCAGAAGCACAGATACGCAGTATTTT	CASSLWARSTDTQYF